This is a list of T cell receptor beta chains from one sample in a study of blood T cell repertoires in COVID-19. TCRdb's table, derived via immunoSEQ multiplex PCR, lists solely in-frame clones and lacks some. The sample consists of around 290,000 clones, around 87% of them appearing once. The sequenced material came from peripheral blood. All receptors derive from a woman in her forties or fifties who had recovered from COVID-19. The CDR3 runs from the conserved cysteine through the conserved F or W. D genes are given only for firm matches. Some rows mark clone size as missing; the rest say once, few, many or name a class of expanded clone.

J: TRBJ1-2
V: TRBV6-2/TRBV6-3
size: .
D: .
CDR3: CASSYGALGYTF
DNA: TGTGCCAGCAGTTACGGGGCTCTCGGCTACACCTTC

J: TRBJ2-1
V: TRBV18
size: .
D: .
CDR3: CASSSGVYNEQFF
DNA: TGTGCCAGCTCAAGCGGAGTCTACAATGAGCAGTTCTTC

J: TRBJ1-2
V: TRBV28
size: once
D: TRBD1
CDR3: CASSPPGTGVVEGYTF
DNA: TGTGCCAGCAGTCCACCCGGGACAGGGGTAGTAGAGGGCTACACCTTC

J: TRBJ1-2
V: TRBV6-6
size: .
D: .
CDR3: CASSPGERGYTF
DNA: TGTGCCAGCAGTCCAGGGGAACGCGGCTACACCTTC

J: TRBJ2-3
V: TRBV5-8
size: .
D: TRBD2
CDR3: CASSPMTLATSTDTQYF
DNA: TGTGCCAGCAGCCCGATGACACTAGCGACGAGCACAGATACGCAGTATTTT

J: TRBJ1-5
V: TRBV28
size: .
D: .
CDR3: CASSFDSRGQPQHF
DNA: TGTGCCAGCAGTTTCGATTCACGCGGACAGCCCCAGCATTTT

J: TRBJ1-5
V: TRBV18
size: .
D: .
CDR3: CASSPEAGHQHF
DNA: TGTGCCAGCTCACCGGAAGCGGGACATCAGCATTTT

J: TRBJ2-7
V: TRBV5-4
size: .
D: TRBD1
CDR3: CASSILGTGGNEQYF
DNA: TGTGCCAGCAGCATCCTAGGGACAGGGGGCAACGAGCAGTACTTC

J: TRBJ1-5
V: TRBV19
size: .
D: .
CDR3: CASSISATEGQPQHF
DNA: TGTGCCAGTAGTATATCGGCAACAGAGGGTCAGCCCCAGCATTTT

J: TRBJ1-1
V: TRBV28
size: .
D: TRBD1
CDR3: CASINRGVTEAFF
DNA: TGTGCCAGCATAAACAGGGGGGTTACTGAAGCTTTCTTT

J: TRBJ2-1
V: TRBV6-2/TRBV6-3
size: .
D: .
CDR3: CASSASGQPSNEQFF
DNA: TGTGCCAGCAGTGCCTCGGGACAACCGAGTAATGAGCAGTTCTTC

J: TRBJ2-7
V: TRBV28
size: .
D: .
CDR3: CASGSQGPYEQYF
DNA: TGTGCCAGCGGGTCCCAGGGCCCCTACGAGCAGTACTTC

J: TRBJ1-2
V: TRBV5-6
size: .
D: TRBD1
CDR3: CASSPGTGTLYGYTF
DNA: TGTGCCAGCAGTCCCGGGACAGGAACCCTGTATGGCTACACCTTC

J: TRBJ2-7
V: TRBV5-1
size: .
D: TRBD1
CDR3: CASRQSGTGGDEQYF
DNA: TGCGCCAGCAGACAGTCCGGGACAGGGGGCGACGAGCAGTACTTC